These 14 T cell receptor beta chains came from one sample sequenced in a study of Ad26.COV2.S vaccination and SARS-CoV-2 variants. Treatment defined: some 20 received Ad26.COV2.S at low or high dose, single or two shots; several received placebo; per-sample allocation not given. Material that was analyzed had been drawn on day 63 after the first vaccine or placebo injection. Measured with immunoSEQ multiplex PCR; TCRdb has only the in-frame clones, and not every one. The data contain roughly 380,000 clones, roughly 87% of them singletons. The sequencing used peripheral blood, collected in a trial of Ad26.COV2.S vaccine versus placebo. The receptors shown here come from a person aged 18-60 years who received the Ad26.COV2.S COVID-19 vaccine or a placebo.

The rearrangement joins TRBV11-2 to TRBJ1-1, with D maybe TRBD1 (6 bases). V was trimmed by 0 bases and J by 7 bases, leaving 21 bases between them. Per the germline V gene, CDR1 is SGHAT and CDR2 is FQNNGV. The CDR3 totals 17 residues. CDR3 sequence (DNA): TGTGCCAGCAGCTTAGATTTGCCAGGGGCATACTGGGGTGAAGCTTTCTTT. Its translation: CASSLDLPGAYWGEAFF. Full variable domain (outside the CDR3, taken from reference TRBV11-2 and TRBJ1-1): EAGVAQSPRYKIIEKRQSVAFWCNPISGHATLYWYQQILGQGPKLLIQFQNNGVVDDSQLPKDRFSAERLKGVDSTLKIQPAKLEDSAVYLCASSLDLPGAYWGEAFFGQGTRLTVV.

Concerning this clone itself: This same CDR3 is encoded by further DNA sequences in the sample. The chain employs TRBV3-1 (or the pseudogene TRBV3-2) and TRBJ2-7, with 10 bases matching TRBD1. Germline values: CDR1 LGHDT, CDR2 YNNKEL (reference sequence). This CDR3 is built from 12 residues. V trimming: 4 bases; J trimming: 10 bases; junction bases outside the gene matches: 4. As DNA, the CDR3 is TGTGCCAGCAGCCCCGGACAGGGGGGCCAGTACTTC. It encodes CASSPGQGGQYF.

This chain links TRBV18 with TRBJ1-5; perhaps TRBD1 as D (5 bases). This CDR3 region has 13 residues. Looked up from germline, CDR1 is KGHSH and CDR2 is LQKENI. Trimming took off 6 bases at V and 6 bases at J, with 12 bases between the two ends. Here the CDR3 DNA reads TGTGCCAGCTCCCTCAGGGAAGGTCAGCCCCAGCATTTT. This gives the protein CASSLREGQPQHF.

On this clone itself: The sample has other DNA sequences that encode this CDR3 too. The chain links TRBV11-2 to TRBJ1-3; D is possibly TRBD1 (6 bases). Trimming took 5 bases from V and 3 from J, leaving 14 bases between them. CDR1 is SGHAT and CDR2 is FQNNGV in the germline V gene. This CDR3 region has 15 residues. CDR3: CASSLSTGGGNTIYF. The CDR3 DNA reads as TGTGCCAGCAGCCTATCGACAGGTGGTGGAAACACCATATATTTT.

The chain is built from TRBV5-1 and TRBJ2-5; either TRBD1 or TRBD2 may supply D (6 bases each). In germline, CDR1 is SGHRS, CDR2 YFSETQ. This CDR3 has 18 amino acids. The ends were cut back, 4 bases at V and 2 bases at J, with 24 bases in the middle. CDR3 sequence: CASSPPAGFDRPQETQYF. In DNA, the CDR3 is TGCGCCAGCAGCCCGCCTGCGGGATTCGACAGGCCGCAAGAGACCCAGTACTTC.

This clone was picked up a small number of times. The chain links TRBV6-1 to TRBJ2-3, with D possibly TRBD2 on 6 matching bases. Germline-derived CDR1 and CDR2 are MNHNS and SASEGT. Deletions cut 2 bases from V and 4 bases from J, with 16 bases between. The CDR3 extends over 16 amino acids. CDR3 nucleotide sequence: TGTGCCAGCAGTGAAAGGGGCGGGGTATCCCCAGATACGCAGTATTTT. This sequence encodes CASSERGGVSPDTQYF.

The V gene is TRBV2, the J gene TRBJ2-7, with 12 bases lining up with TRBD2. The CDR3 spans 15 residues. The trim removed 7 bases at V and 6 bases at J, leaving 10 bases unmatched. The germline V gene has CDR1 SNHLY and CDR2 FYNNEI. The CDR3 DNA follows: TGTGCCAGCAACCTCCTAGCGGGGGGGCCGGGCGAGCAGTACTTC. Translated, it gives CASNLLAGGPGEQYF.

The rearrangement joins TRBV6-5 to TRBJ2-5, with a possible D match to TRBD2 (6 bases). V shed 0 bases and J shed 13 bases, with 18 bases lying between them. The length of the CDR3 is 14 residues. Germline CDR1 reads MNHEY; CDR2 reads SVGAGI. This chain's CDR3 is CASSYSGTLDVPYF. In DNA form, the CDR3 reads TGTGCCAGCAGTTACTCCGGGACTCTCGATGTTCCGTACTTC.

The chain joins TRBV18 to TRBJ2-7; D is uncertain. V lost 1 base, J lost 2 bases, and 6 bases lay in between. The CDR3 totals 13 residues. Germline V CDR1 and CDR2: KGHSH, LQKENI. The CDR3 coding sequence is TGTGCCAGCTCACCACAAGGAACCTACGAGCAGTACTTC. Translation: CASSPQGTYEQYF. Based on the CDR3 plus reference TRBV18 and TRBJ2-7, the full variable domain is NAGVMQNPRHLVRRRGQEARLRCSPMKGHSHVYWYRQLPEEGLKFMVYLQKENIIDESGMPKERFSAEFPKEGPSILRIQQVVRGDSAAYFCASSPQGTYEQYFGPGTRLTVT.

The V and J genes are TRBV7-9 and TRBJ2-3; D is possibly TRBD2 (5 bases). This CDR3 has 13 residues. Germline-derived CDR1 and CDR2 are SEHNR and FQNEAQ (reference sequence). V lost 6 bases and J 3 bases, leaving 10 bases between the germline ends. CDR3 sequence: CASRPAATDTQYF. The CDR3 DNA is TGTGCCAGCAGGCCAGCGGCTACAGATACGCAGTATTTT.

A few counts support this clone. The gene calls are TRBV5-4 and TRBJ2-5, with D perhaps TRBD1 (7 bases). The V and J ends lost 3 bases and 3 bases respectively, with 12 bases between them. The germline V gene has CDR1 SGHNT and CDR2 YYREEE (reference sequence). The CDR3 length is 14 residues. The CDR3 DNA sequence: TGTGCCAGCAGCTCCCAGGGGGGCGAAGAGACCCAGTACTTC. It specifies CASSSQGGEETQYF. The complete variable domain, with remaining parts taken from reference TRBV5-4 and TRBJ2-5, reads ETGVTQSPTHLIKTRGQQVTLRCSSQSGHNTVSWYQQALGQGPQFIFQYYREEENGRGNFPPRFSGLQFPNYSSELNVNALELDDSALYLCASSSQGGEETQYFGPGTRLLVL.

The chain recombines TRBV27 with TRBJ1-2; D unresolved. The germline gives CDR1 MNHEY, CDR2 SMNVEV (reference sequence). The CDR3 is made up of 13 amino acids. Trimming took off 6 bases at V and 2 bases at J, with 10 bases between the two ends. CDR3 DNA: TGTGCCAGCAGCTCGACACCAAACTATGGCTACACCTTC. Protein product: CASSSTPNYGYTF.

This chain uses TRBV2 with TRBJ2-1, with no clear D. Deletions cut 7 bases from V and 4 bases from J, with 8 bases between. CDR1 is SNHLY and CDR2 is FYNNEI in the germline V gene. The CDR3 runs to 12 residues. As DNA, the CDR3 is TGTGCCAGCACGGCACCGTACAATGAGCAGTTCTTC. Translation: CASTAPYNEQFF. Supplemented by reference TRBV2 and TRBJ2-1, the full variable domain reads EPEVTQTPSHQVTQMGQEVILRCVPISNHLYFYWYRQILGQKVEFLVSFYNNEISEKSEIFDDQFSVERPDGSNFTLKIRSTKLEDSAMYFCASTAPYNEQFFGPGTRLTVL.

This CDR3 reads CATSRVTGGGNYGYTF. CDR3 bases: TGTGCCACCAGCAGAGTTACAGGGGGCGGTAACTATGGCTACACCTTC. The chain uses TRBV15 and TRBJ1-2, with 9 bases matching TRBD1. V was pared by 1 base and J by 1 base, with 4 bases of the junction left unmatched. The length of the CDR3 is 16 residues. Per the germline V gene, CDR1 is LNHNV and CDR2 is YYDKDF (reference sequence). Full variable domain (outside the CDR3, taken from reference TRBV15 and TRBJ1-2): DAMVIQNPRYQVTQFGKPVTLSCSQTLNHNVMYWYQQKSSQAPKLLFHYYDKDFNNEADTPDNFQSRRPNTSFCFLDIRSPGLGDTAMYLCATSRVTGGGNYGYTFGSGTRLTVV.